This T cell receptor beta chain was sequenced during a study of CD8 T cells in ankylosing spondylitis. Study-level findings and limits: Some motif variants had been reported before (in reactive arthritis synovial fluid and blood). The authors found the disease-linked clones to be CD8+ and relatively rare in peripheral blood.

This CDR3 comprises 15 residues. The ends lost 5 bases at V and 0 bases at J; junction bases unmatched: 6. TCRdb re-derived calls from the 5' RACE reads in MiXCR, one entry per CDR3 protein. In the table there are under 300,000 distinct CDR3 sequences, around 11% of which are singletons. Ten or more counts support this clonotype. Its specificity is unknown. The sequenced material came from blood, either unsorted or a sorted T cell fraction (not recorded which). This receptor was identified in a male donor with ankylosing spondylitis or in good health (not recorded which). This chain links TRBV12-3 or TRBV12-4 with TRBJ2-7; 8 bases are a match to TRBD1. DNA for the CDR3: TGTGCCAGCAGTCCCAGGACAGGGTTCTCCTACGAGCAGTACTTC. It encodes CASSPRTGFSYEQYF.